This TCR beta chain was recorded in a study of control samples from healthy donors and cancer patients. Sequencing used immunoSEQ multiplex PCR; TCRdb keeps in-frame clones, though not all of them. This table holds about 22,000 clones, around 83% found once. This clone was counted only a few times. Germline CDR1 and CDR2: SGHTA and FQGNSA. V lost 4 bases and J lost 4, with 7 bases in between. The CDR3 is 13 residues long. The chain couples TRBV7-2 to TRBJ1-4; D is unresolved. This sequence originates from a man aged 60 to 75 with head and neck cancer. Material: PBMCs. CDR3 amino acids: CASSSVVNEKLFF. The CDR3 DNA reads TGTGCCAGCAGCTCGGTCGTTAATGAAAAACTGTTTTTT. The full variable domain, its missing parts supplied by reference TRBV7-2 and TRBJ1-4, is GAGVSQSPSNKVTEKGKDVELRCDPISGHTALYWYRQSLGQGLEFLIYFQGNSAPDKSGLPSDRFSAERTGGSVSTLTIQRTQQEDSAVYLCASSSVVNEKLFFGSGTQLSVL.